A single sample gave rise to the 22 T cell receptor beta chains below, sequenced in a study of early T cells in non-severe SARS-CoV-2 infection. A single record per CDR3 protein comes from TCRdb applying MiXCR to the 5' RACE reads. The sample holds 97,000 or so distinct CDR3 sequences; roughly 14% are singletons and the top ten take about 5.7%. Sequenced sample: whole blood. The source is an adult who was a healthcare worker with PCR-confirmed SARS-CoV-2 infection or an uninfected control (not recorded which).

The J gene is TRBJ2-7, the V gene TRBV20-1; 12 bases fit TRBD2. The CDR3 loop spans 15 amino acids. Germline V gives CDR1 DFQATT, CDR2 SNEGSKA (reference sequence). V lost 7 bases to trimming and J lost 6 bases; unmatched junction nucleotides: 13. CDR3 amino acids: CSGLVPGTSGSEQYF. CDR3 nucleotide sequence: TGCAGTGGGTTGGTTCCCGGGACTAGCGGGTCCGAGCAGTACTTC.

V and J are TRBV7-6 and TRBJ2-2; D perhaps matches TRBD2 (5 bases). CDR1 and CDR2 (germline): SGHVS, FNYEAQ. The V and J ends lost 1 base and 4 bases respectively, with 10 bases between them. The CDR3 runs 15 residues. DNA of the CDR3: TGTGCCAGCAGCTTAGAGCAGCGGAGCACCGGGGAGCTGTTTTTT. Its protein product is CASSLEQRSTGELFF.

The genes are TRBV10-3 and TRBJ2-5; 13 nucleotides line up with TRBD2. CDR3 size: 15 residues. The V gene's germline CDR1 is ENHRY and CDR2 SYGVKD. V was pared by 5 bases and J by 5 bases, with 5 bases of the junction left unmatched. The CDR3 DNA reads TGTGCCATCAGTAGCGGACTAGCGGGAGTCGAGACCCAGTACTTC. It specifies CAISSGLAGVETQYF.

This clonotype was observed at least ten times. The V gene is TRBV2, the J gene TRBJ2-5; no definite D call. The CDR3 sequence is 11 residues long. Germline lookup yields CDR1 SNHLY and CDR2 FYNNEI. Trimming took off 6 bases at V and 4 bases at J, with 6 bases between the two ends. CDR3: CASSERETQYF. Written as DNA, the CDR3 is TGTGCCAGCAGCGAGAGAGAGACCCAGTACTTC.

The V call is TRBV11-2, the J call TRBJ2-7; TRBD2 agrees at 7 bases. Germline V lookup: CDR1 SGHAT, CDR2 FQNNGV. This CDR3 has 17 amino acids. Unmatched junction bases numbered 13, after V lost 0 bases and J lost 5 bases. CDR3 protein: CASSLEGVAGTGDEQYF. CDR3 nucleotide sequence: TGTGCCAGCAGCTTAGAAGGTGTAGCGGGTACGGGCGACGAGCAGTACTTC.

This clonotype turned up a few times. This rearrangement joins TRBV7-8 to TRBJ2-4; 7 bases agree with TRBD1. J gave up 7 bases and V 3 bases, and 15 bases lay outside the gene matches. There are 17 residues in the CDR3. Germline CDR1 and CDR2: SGHVS and FQNEAQ. The CDR3 sequence is CASSFLYGEGARNIQYF. For the CDR3, the DNA is TGTGCCAGCAGCTTCCTCTATGGAGAGGGGGCAAGGAACATTCAGTACTTC. The complete variable domain, with remaining parts taken from reference TRBV7-8 and TRBJ2-4, reads GAGVSQSPRYKVAKRGQDVALRCDPISGHVSLFWYQQALGQGPEFLTYFQNEAQLDKSGLPSDRFFAERPEGSVSTLKIQRTQQEDSAVYLCASSFLYGEGARNIQYFGAGTRLSVL.

The J gene is TRBJ2-1, the V gene TRBV30; TRBD2 aligns across 10 bases. The CDR3 extends over 15 amino acids. With 2 bases clipped from V and 5 bases from J, the junction kept 6 bases outside the gene matches. CDR1 and CDR2 (germline): GTSNPN, SVGIG (reference sequence). CDR3 coding DNA: TGTGCCTGGAGTATCCGGCTAGCGGGGGACAATGAGCAGTTCTTC. Translated: CAWSIRLAGDNEQFF.

This clonotype appeared many times. V gene TRBV4-1 combines with J gene TRBJ2-5, with a possible D match to TRBD1 (5 bases). Germline CDR1 and CDR2: MGHRA and YSYEKL. The CDR3 sequence is 15 residues long. Trimming shortened V by 1 base and J by 1 base, and 10 bases separated the two germline ends. CDR3 protein: CASSQGATAQETQYF. Written as DNA, the CDR3 is TGCGCCAGCAGCCAAGGAGCGACAGCCCAAGAGACCCAGTACTTC.

The V call is TRBV18, the J call TRBJ2-4, with D maybe TRBD1 (5 bases). Trimming pared 2 bases from V and 2 bases from J, leaving 10 bases between. Germline assignment: CDR1 KGHSH and CDR2 LQKENI. The CDR3 totals 15 residues. For the CDR3, the DNA is TGTGCCAGCTCACCAGGGGCGGTAACCAAAAACATTCAGTACTTC. Amino acids: CASSPGAVTKNIQYF. Full variable domain (remainder filled in from reference TRBV18 and TRBJ2-4): NAGVMQNPRHLVRRRGQEARLRCSPMKGHSHVYWYRQLPEEGLKFMVYLQKENIIDESGMPKERFSAEFPKEGPSILRIQQVVRGDSAAYFCASSPGAVTKNIQYFGAGTRLSVL.

There are a few counts of this clonotype. V and J are TRBV7-8 and TRBJ2-3; D is perhaps TRBD2 (5 bases). Looked up from germline, CDR1 is SGHVS and CDR2 is FQNEAQ. V was pared by 5 bases and J by 5 bases, with 11 bases between. This CDR3 has 13 residues. The CDR3 protein is CASSPRSGDTQYF. The DNA of the CDR3 is TGTGCCAGCAGCCCCCGGAGCGGAGATACGCAGTATTTT.

This clonotype was observed a handful of times. V usage is TRBV5-8 and J usage is TRBJ2-3, with 10 bases identical to TRBD2. V lost 4 bases and J lost 4; bases outside the gene matches: 9. Germline-derived CDR1 and CDR2 are SGHTS and YDEGEE. The CDR3 is 16 residues long. As DNA, the CDR3 is TGTGCCAGCAGCCGAATCAGCGGGAGGGTCGCAGATACGCAGTATTTT. It is translated as CASSRISGRVADTQYF.

The J gene is TRBJ2-3, the V gene TRBV25-1, with unresolved D. With 2 bases removed from V and 3 bases from J, the gap between germline ends came to 18 bases. The germline V gene has CDR1 MGHDK and CDR2 SYGVNS. The CDR3 runs 17 residues. The CDR3 DNA sequence: TGTGCCAGCAGTGAAAATCTGGACCCAGAAACAACAGATACGCAGTATTTT. The encoded protein is CASSENLDPETTDTQYF.

V is TRBV3-1 and J is TRBJ2-1, with TRBD2 as a possible D gene (6 bases). The CDR3 has 17 amino acids. Germline V lookup: CDR1 LGHDT, CDR2 YNNKEL (reference sequence). Trimming stripped 4 bases from V and 0 bases from J, with 16 bases between. The CDR3 protein is CASSPSPSVYSYNEQFF. In DNA form, the CDR3 reads TGTGCCAGCAGCCCTTCTCCTAGCGTCTACTCCTACAATGAGCAGTTCTTC.

This clonotype was counted at least ten times. This rearrangement joins TRBV27 to TRBJ2-5; D uncertain. Germline V gene data show CDR1 as MNHEY and CDR2 as SMNVEV (reference sequence). The CDR3 has 15 amino acids. Deletions cut 6 bases from V and 3 bases from J, with 17 bases between. CDR3 DNA sequence: TGTGCCAGCAGCACCTTTAGCAGCCTTGAAGAGACCCAGTACTTC. This codes for CASSTFSSLEETQYF.

The chain joins TRBV7-3 to TRBJ1-5, with D possibly TRBD1 on 6 matching bases. In germline, CDR1 is SGHTA, CDR2 FQGTGA. With 4 bases removed from V and 3 bases from J, the gap between germline ends came to 10 bases. The CDR3 sequence is 14 residues long. The CDR3 sequence: CASSSDSLNQPQHF. The CDR3 DNA follows: TGTGCCAGCAGCTCGGACAGCCTCAATCAGCCCCAGCATTTT. Full variable domain (remainder filled in from reference TRBV7-3 and TRBJ1-5): GAGVSQTPSNKVTEKGKYVELRCDPISGHTALYWYRQSLGQGPEFLIYFQGTGAADDSGLPNDRFFAVRPEGSVSTLKIQRTERGDSAVYLCASSSDSLNQPQHFGDGTRLSIL.

This chain links TRBV30 with TRBJ2-7; D is unresolved. V was shortened by 5 bases and J by 2 bases, with 7 bases between the two germline ends. This CDR3 is built from 11 residues. The germline gives CDR1 GTSNPN, CDR2 SVGIG (reference sequence). The CDR3 sequence is CAWGQTYEQYF. DNA for the CDR3: TGTGCCTGGGGGCAGACCTACGAGCAGTACTTC.

The chain has TRBV12-3 or TRBV12-4 and TRBJ1-3; D is unclear. Between the trimmed V and J ends, which lost 2 bases and 3 bases, there was a span of 8 bases. This CDR3 has 14 amino acids. In nucleotides, the CDR3 is TGTGCCAGCAGTTTATCCGGTTATGGAAACACCATATATTTT. Translation: CASSLSGYGNTIYF.

The rearrangement links TRBV28 to TRBJ1-1, with 7 positions matching TRBD1. With 8 bases clipped from V and 3 bases from J, the junction kept 18 bases outside the gene matches. The length of the CDR3 is 17 residues. Per germline, CDR1 MDHEN and CDR2 SYDVKM. CDR3 sequence: CASRMGATGVGDTEAFF. The CDR3 DNA reads TGTGCCAGCCGAATGGGGGCTACAGGGGTCGGGGACACTGAAGCTTTCTTT.

The chain recombines TRBV20-1 with TRBJ2-1; TRBD2 aligns across 9 bases. CDR1 DFQATT and CDR2 SNEGSKA come from the germline V gene (reference sequence). The CDR3 is 13 residues long. Trimming removed 8 bases from V and 6 bases from J; junction bases left unmatched: 8. The CDR3 is CSTRLADLNEQFF. For the CDR3, the DNA is TGCAGTACCAGACTAGCGGACCTCAATGAGCAGTTCTTC.

With respect to this clonotype: A much larger clone lies a single base off, so this may be a read error. The gene calls are TRBV5-1 and TRBJ2-7; 11 nucleotides agree with TRBD2. Germline CDR1 and CDR2: SGHRS and YFSETQ. J was trimmed by 7 bases and V by 4 bases; bases with no gene match: 7. The CDR3 has 14 amino acids. The CDR3 loop is CASSVAGGPREQYF. The CDR3 DNA is TGCGCCAGCAGCGTAGCGGGAGGGCCCCGGGAGCAGTACTTC.

At least ten counts were recorded for this clonotype. The chain recombines TRBV7-9 with TRBJ2-7, with a tentative D call TRBD1 (5 bases). V gave up 8 bases and J gave up 8 bases, with 22 bases separating them. Germline V gives CDR1 SEHNR, CDR2 FQNEAQ (reference sequence). This CDR3 comprises 14 residues. The CDR3 region is CASCPGPGPLKQYF. DNA of the CDR3: TGTGCCAGCTGCCCGGGCCCAGGGCCCCTCAAGCAGTACTTC.

This clonotype was found a few times. The genes are TRBV30 and TRBJ1-1; tentative D call: TRBD1 (5 bases). The V and J ends lost 3 bases and 1 base respectively, with 9 bases between them. The CDR3 loop spans 13 amino acids. Germline lookup yields CDR1 GTSNPN and CDR2 SVGIG (reference sequence). CDR3 region: CAWSYGQNTEAFF. The CDR3 coding sequence is TGTGCCTGGAGCTACGGACAGAACACTGAAGCTTTCTTT.